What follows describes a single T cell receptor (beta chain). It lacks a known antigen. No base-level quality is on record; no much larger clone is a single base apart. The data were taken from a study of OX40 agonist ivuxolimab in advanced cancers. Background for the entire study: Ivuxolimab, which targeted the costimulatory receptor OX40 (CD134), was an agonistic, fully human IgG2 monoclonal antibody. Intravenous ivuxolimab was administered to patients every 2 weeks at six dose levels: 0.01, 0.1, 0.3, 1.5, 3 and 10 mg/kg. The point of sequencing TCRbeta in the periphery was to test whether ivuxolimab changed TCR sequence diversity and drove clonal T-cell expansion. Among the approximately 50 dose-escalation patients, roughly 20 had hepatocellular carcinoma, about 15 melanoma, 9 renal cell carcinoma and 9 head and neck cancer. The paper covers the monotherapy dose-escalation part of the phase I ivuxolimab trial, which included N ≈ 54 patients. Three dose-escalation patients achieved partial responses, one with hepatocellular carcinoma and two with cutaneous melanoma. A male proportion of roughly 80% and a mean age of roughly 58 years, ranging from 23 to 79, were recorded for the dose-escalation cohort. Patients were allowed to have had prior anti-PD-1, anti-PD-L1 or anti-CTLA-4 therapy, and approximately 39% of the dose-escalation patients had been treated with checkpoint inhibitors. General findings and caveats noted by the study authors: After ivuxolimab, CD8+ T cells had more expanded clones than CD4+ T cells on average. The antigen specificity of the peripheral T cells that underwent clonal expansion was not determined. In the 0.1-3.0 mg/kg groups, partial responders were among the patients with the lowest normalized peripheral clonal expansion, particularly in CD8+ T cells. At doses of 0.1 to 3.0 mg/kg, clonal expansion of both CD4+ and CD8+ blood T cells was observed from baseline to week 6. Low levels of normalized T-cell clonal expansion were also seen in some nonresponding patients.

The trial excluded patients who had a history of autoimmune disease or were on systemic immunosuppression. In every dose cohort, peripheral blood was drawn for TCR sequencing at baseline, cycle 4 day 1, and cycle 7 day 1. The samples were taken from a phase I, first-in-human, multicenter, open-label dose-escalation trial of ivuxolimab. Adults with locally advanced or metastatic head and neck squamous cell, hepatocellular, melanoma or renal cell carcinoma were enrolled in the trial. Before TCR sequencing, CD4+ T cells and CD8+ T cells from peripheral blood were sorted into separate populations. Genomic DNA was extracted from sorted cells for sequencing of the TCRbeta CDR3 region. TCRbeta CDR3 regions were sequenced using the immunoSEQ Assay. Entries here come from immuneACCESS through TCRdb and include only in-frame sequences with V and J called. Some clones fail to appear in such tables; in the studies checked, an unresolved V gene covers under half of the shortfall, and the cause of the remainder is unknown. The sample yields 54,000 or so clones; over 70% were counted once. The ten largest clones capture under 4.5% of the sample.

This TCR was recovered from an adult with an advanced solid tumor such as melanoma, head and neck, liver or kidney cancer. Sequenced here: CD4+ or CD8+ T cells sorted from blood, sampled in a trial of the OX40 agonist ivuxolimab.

Here the CDR3 is given as CASSKGPDQPQHF. The DNA is TGTGCCAGCAGCAAGGGACCAGATCAGCCCCAGCATTTT. Recombination linked TRBV7-9 to TRBJ1-5, with TRBD1 tentatively as D gene (5 bases match). Looking up the germline V gene (reference sequence) yields CDR1 SEHNR and CDR2 FQNEAQ. Reading from cysteine to phenylalanine, the CDR3 counts 13 amino acids. The sequence is cut down to CDR3 DNA, 39 bases in frame from base 1. A distance of 10 bases separates the germline ends of V and J, which lose 5 bases and 5 bases respectively.